This TCR beta chain was found in a study of OX40 agonist ivuxolimab in advanced cancers. Turning to the study itself: The dose-escalation cohort was approximately 84% male, with a mean age of 60 years, ranging about 20 to 85.

Some clones are missing from TCRdb's copy, which holds only in-frame ones; the method was immunoSEQ multiplex PCR. The repertoire holds approximately 70,000 clones, with around 80% as singletons. The CDR3 runs 13 residues. Germline loops: CDR1 MNHNS, CDR2 SASEGT. Trimming took 0 bases from V and 4 from J, leaving 5 bases between them. The chain has TRBV6-1 and TRBJ2-3; D unclear. The source of this sequence is an adult with an advanced solid tumor such as melanoma, head and neck, liver or kidney cancer. The sequences come from CD4+ or CD8+ T cells sorted from blood, collected in a trial of the OX40 agonist ivuxolimab. In nucleotides, the CDR3 is TGTGCCAGCAGTGAAGCCACAGCAGATACGCAGTATTTT. Residues: CASSEATADTQYF.